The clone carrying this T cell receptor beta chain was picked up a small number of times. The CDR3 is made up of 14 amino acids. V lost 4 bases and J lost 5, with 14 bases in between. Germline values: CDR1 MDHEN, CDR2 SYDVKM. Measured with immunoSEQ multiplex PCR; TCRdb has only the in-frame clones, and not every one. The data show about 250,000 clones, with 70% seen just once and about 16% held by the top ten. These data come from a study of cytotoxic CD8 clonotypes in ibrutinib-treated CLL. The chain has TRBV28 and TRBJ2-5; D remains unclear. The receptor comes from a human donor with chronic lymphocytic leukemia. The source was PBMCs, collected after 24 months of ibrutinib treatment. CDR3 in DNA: TGTGCCAGCAGTTCCCACATAAGCCGTGAGACCCAGTACTTC. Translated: CASSSHISRETQYF.